The T cell receptor beta chain under discussion was sequenced for a study of CD8 T cells in ankylosing spondylitis. The study's findings and limits: Disease-linked clones bore a CD8+ phenotype, appearing relatively rarely in peripheral blood. One TCR beta motif, made up of roughly eight highly homologous variants, appeared characteristic of ankylosing spondylitis blood. Disease-linked clones were reportedly significantly enriched in matched ankylosing spondylitis synovial fluid.

A word on this clonotype: The antigen is not known.

This CDR3 is built from 16 residues. Germline CDR1 and CDR2: SGHVS and FQNEAQ. Trimming took off 5 bases at V and 4 bases at J, with 20 bases between the two ends. Each CDR3 protein is one row after TCRdb ran MiXCR on the 5' RACE reads. The table has 150,000 to 200,000 distinct CDR3 sequences, 10% to 15% seen once. The sequence was obtained from a female donor with ankylosing spondylitis or in good health (not recorded which). The sample consisted of blood, either unsorted or a sorted T cell fraction (not recorded which). This sequence joins TRBV7-8 and TRBJ1-2, with D unresolved. The CDR3 DNA reads as TGTGCCAGCAGCCCCGAGGGCCCATTGCGTGGCTATGGCTACACCTTC. Translating it yields CASSPEGPLRGYGYTF.